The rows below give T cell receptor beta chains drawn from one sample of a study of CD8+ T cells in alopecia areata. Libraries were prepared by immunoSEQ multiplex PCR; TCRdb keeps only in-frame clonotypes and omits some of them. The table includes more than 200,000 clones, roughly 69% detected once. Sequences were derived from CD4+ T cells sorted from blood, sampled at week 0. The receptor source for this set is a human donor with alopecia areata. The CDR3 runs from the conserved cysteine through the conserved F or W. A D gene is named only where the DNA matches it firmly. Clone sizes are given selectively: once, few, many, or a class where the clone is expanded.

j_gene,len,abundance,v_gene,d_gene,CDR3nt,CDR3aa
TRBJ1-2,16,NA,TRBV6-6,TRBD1,TGTGCCAGCAGTGTGCTCGACAGGGTGGGACGGTATGGCTACACCTTC,CASSVLDRVGRYGYTF
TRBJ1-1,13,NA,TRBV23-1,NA,TGCGCCAGCAGGAGAACCAGGGAGCCTGAAGCTTTCTTT,CASRRTREPEAFF
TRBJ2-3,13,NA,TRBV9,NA,TGTGCCAGCAGCGTAAGCAATGCAGATACGCAGTATTTT,CASSVSNADTQYF
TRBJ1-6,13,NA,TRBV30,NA,TGTGCCTGGAGGTGGGGGTCTGGGGCACCCCTCCACTTT,CAWRWGSGAPLHF
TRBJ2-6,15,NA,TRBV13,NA,TGTGCCAGCAGAAAAATGTCCTCTGGGGCCAACGTCCTGACTTTC,CASRKMSSGANVLTF
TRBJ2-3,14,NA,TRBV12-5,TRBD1,TGTGCTAGTGGACGGGACAGTGAGGCAGATACGCAGTATTTT,CASGRDSEADTQYF
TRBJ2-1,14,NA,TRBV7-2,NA,TGTGCCAGCAGCTTCAGCGGTCCTTACAATGAGCAGTTCTTC,CASSFSGPYNEQFF
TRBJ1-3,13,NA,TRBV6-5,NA,TGTGCCAGCAGTTGGGACGGAGCAAACACCATATATTTT,CASSWDGANTIYF
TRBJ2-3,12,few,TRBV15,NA,TGTGCCACCAGCCGAGGCACAGATACGCAGTATTTT,CATSRGTDTQYF
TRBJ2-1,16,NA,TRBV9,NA,TGTGCCAGCAGCGTAGCTGACGTGGGGGCGTACAATGAGCAGTTCTTC,CASSVADVGAYNEQFF
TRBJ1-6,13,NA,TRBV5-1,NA,TGCGCCAGCAGCCCGGGGAGGGGAGAACCCCTCCACTTT,CASSPGRGEPLHF
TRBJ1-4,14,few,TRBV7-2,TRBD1,TGTGCCAGCAGCCTCGGGACAGGGGGCGAAAAACTGTTTTTT,CASSLGTGGEKLFF
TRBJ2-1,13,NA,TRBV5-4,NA,TGTGCCAGCAGCTTGGCACAGAACAATGAGCAGTTCTTC,CASSLAQNNEQFF
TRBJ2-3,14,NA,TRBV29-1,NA,TGCAGCGTTGAGAGGCAGACTAGCACAGATACGCAGTATTTT,CSVERQTSTDTQYF
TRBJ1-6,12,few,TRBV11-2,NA,TGTGCCAGCAGCTTAAGTAATTCACCCCTCCACTTT,CASSLSNSPLHF
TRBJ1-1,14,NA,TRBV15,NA,TGTGCCACCAGCAGAGGGGTCCTAGGCACTGAAGCTTTCTTT,CATSRGVLGTEAFF
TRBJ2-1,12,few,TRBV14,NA,TGTGCCAGCAGCCAATTGCAGGGTGAGCAGTTCTTC,CASSQLQGEQFF
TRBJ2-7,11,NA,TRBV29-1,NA,TGCAGCGTGGGGGGCGGATCCGAGCAGTACTTC,CSVGGGSEQYF
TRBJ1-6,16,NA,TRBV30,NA,TGTGCCTGGAGTGCCATCGGACGGCAGGATAGTTCACCCCTCCACTTT,CAWSAIGRQDSSPLHF
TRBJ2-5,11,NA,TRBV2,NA,TGTGCCAGCAGGACGGCGGAGACCCAGTACTTC,CASRTAETQYF
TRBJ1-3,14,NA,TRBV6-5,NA,TGTGCCAGCAGTTACTTGGGGGCTGGAAACACCATATATTTT,CASSYLGAGNTIYF
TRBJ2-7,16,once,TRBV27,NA,TGTGCCAGCAGTTCAATTCACAGGTCCCCATCCTACGAGCAGTACTTC,CASSSIHRSPSYEQYF
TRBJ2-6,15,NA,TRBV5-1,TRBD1,TGCGCCAGCAGCAGACAGGGCCTTGGGGCCAACGTCCTGACTTTC,CASSRQGLGANVLTF
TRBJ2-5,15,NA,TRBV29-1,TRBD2,TGCAGCGCTGCCCAAAGACCGGGGGGCCAAGAGACCCAGTACTTC,CSAAQRPGGQETQYF
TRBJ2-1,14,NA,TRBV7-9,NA,TGTGCCAGCAGCTTATGGTCTAGCGAGAATGAGCAGTTCTTC,CASSLWSSENEQFF
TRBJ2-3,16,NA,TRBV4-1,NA,TGCGCCAGCAGCCAAGAAGGCAGTAGGGAACGAGATACGCAGTATTTT,CASSQEGSRERDTQYF
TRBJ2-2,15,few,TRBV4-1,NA,TGCGCCAGCAGCCAAGAACCAGGGTTCACCGGGGAGCTGTTTTTT,CASSQEPGFTGELFF
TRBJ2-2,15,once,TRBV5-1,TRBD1,TGCGCCAGCAGCCAGGGACAGGCGAACACCGGGGAGCTGTTTTTT,CASSQGQANTGELFF
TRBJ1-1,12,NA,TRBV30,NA,TGTGCCTGGTCCCCAGGGCACACTGAAGCTTTCTTT,CAWSPGHTEAFF
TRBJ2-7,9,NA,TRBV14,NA,TGTGCCAGCAGTAACGAGCAGTACTTC,CASSNEQYF
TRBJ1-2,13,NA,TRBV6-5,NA,TGTGCCAGCAGTTACTCAAACAGCTATGGCTACACCTTC,CASSYSNSYGYTF